Presented here are 26 T cell receptor beta chains from one specimen sequenced in a study of OX40 agonist ivuxolimab in advanced cancers. Using immunoSEQ multiplex PCR, the repertoire was profiled, and TCRdb retains in-frame clones only, with some absent. Of tens of thousands of clones detected, more than 90% appear once; the ten largest clones hold about 0.35%. The sample in question was CD4+ or CD8+ T cells sorted from blood, obtained in a trial of the OX40 agonist ivuxolimab. The origin of the receptors is an adult with an advanced solid tumor such as melanoma, head and neck, liver or kidney cancer.

The genes are TRBV5-6 and TRBJ2-4; 13 bases match TRBD2. Germline V CDR1 and CDR2: SGHDT, YYEEEE. The CDR3 has 16 residues. Losses at the gene ends were 4 bases for V and 4 bases for J; bases not matched to a gene: 5. The CDR3 DNA sequence: TGTGCCAGCAGCCCGGGGACTAGCGGGACGAAAAACATTCAGTACTTC. The encoded protein is CASSPGTSGTKNIQYF.

This clone was picked up one time. V usage is TRBV9 and J usage is TRBJ1-6; no clear D. There are 13 residues in the CDR3. V dropped 4 bases and J dropped 10 bases, with 12 bases sitting between them. Germline CDR1 is SGDLS and CDR2 is YYNGEE. CDR3 in DNA: TGTGCCAGCAGCAGGGTTTCGAGCTCACCCCTCCACTTT. Translation: CASSRVSSSPLHF.

This rearrangement joins TRBV29-1 to TRBJ1-1; D may be TRBD1 (5 bases). Germline V gives CDR1 SQVTM, CDR2 ANQGSEA. The V gene lost 4 bases and the J gene lost 2 bases, with 11 bases spanning the gap. There are 13 residues in the CDR3. The CDR3 nucleotides read TGCAGCGTTGTCTGGGGCTTTAACACTGAAGCTTTCTTT. This sequence encodes CSVVWGFNTEAFF.

Written as DNA, the CDR3 is TGCGCCAGCAGCTTGGCTCTAGCGGGCCAAGAGACCCAGTACTTC. Protein sequence: CASSLALAGQETQYF. The chain joins TRBV5-1 to TRBJ2-5, with TRBD2 identical over 8 bases. The CDR3 runs 15 residues. Trimming removed 0 bases from V and 1 base from J; junction bases left unmatched: 2. Germline V gene lookup returns CDR1 SGHRS and CDR2 YFSETQ.

This clone has a single count. The gene calls are TRBV7-2 and TRBJ2-3; D is uncertain. Trimming took 5 bases from V and 3 from J, leaving 9 bases between them. There are 13 residues in the CDR3. The germline gives CDR1 SGHTA, CDR2 FQGNSA. The CDR3 nucleotides are TGTGCCAGCAGCCCCCCGGGTACAGATACGCAGTATTTT. This encodes CASSPPGTDTQYF.

The genes are TRBV2 and TRBJ1-1; perhaps TRBD1 as D (6 bases). CDR3 length: 13 amino acids. V was pared by 6 bases and J by 4 bases, with 12 bases between. In germline, CDR1 is SNHLY, CDR2 FYNNEI. The CDR3 protein is CASRLTGRTEAFF. CDR3 in DNA: TGTGCCAGCAGATTAACAGGGCGCACTGAAGCTTTCTTT.

The J gene is TRBJ2-3, the V gene TRBV7-8, with TRBD2 matching 8 bases. Trimming took 5 bases from V and 7 from J; bases not matched to a gene: 8. Looked up from germline, CDR1 is SGHVS and CDR2 is FQNEAQ. The CDR3 totals 14 residues. The CDR3 loop reads CASSVGLAGNTQYF. In DNA, the CDR3 is TGTGCCAGCAGCGTAGGACTAGCAGGGAATACGCAGTATTTT.

The CDR3 DNA sequence: TGTGCAAGTCGCTCGGGACTAGCGGGGGTGAACTTCTCCTACGAGCAGTACTTC. Protein sequence: CASRSGLAGVNFSYEQYF. The J gene is TRBJ2-7, the V gene TRBV12-2; the table calls TRBD2, which could not be checked here. TRBV12-2 is described as a pseudogene. The CDR3 runs 18 residues.

The chain employs TRBV27 and TRBJ2-5; 10 bases match TRBD2. The closer fit of TRBJ2-7 to the DNA end suggests the J call may be wrong. CDR1 MNHEY and CDR2 SMNVEV come from the germline V gene (reference sequence). The CDR3 runs to 16 residues. The CDR3 is CASSRALAGATYEQYF. The CDR3 DNA sequence: TGTGCCAGCAGCCGAGCCCTAGCGGGGGCTACCTACGAGCAGTACTTC.

V usage is TRBV18 and J usage is TRBJ1-2, with D possibly being TRBD1 (6 bases). The CDR3 contains 14 residues. Looked up from germline, CDR1 is KGHSH and CDR2 is LQKENI. The V and J ends lost 3 bases and 1 base respectively, with 9 bases between them. The CDR3, as DNA: TGTGCCAGCTCACCGTCAGGGGATAACTATGGCTACACCTTC. Its translation is CASSPSGDNYGYTF.

The rearrangement links TRBV6-1 to TRBJ2-7, with D perhaps TRBD1 (6 bases). V was clipped by 10 bases and J by 2 bases, with 18 bases between them. Germline CDR1 reads MNHNS; CDR2 reads SASEGT. The CDR3 extends over 14 amino acids. CDR3 DNA: TGTGCCACCACCATCGCCAAGGGGGCCTACGAGCAGTACTTC. This gives the protein CATTIAKGAYEQYF.

This clone has only one observation. CDR3 nucleotides: TGCAGCGGGACAGGGGGGAATGGCTACACCTTC. It codes for CSGTGGNGYTF. The chain uses TRBV29-1 and TRBJ1-2, with 10 positions matching TRBD1. This CDR3 has 11 residues. Germline V gene data show CDR1 as SQVTM and CDR2 as ANQGSEA. After removal of 7 bases from V and 6 bases from J, the junction contained 2 bases not matched to a gene.

The J gene is TRBJ2-7, the V gene TRBV6-5, with D tentatively TRBD2 (5 bases). Germline V gives CDR1 MNHEY, CDR2 SVGAGI. The V end was cut by 6 bases, the J end by 4 bases, with 13 bases between. CDR3 length: 13 residues. The CDR3 DNA is TGTGCCAGCAGGCCTCCGGGGTTATACGAGCAGTACTTC. The encoded protein is CASRPPGLYEQYF.

The gene calls are TRBV28 and TRBJ1-1; maybe TRBD1 (5 bases). Trimming left V 6 bases short and J 11 bases short, with 19 bases between. The CDR3 is 13 residues long. CDR1 and CDR2 (germline): MDHEN, SYDVKM. CDR3 region: CASSRPERQFAFF. The CDR3 nucleotides read TGTGCCAGCAGCCGACCCGAACGACAGTTCGCTTTCTTT.

J is TRBJ1-4 and V is TRBV4-3; D remains ambiguous. The CDR3 length is 18 residues. Germline assignment: CDR1 LGHNA and CDR2 YSLEER. With 0 bases removed from V and 0 bases from J, the gap between germline ends came to 14 bases. In DNA form, the CDR3 reads TGCGCCAGCAGCCAAGATATTCCCAGGACCCCAACTAATGAAAAACTGTTTTTT. Translation gives CASSQDIPRTPTNEKLFF.

The chain carries TRBV6-5 and TRBJ1-2; D gene uncertain. V dropped 5 bases and J dropped 4 bases, with 11 bases sitting between them. There are 13 residues in the CDR3. CDR1 is MNHEY, CDR2 SVGAGI, per germline. CDR3 DNA: TGTGCCAGCAGTCCCCGGACGACCTATGGCTACACCTTC. Amino acid sequence: CASSPRTTYGYTF.

The CDR3 sequence is CATAREVSNQPQHF. CDR3 DNA: TGTGCCACCGCCCGTGAGGTTAGCAATCAGCCCCAGCATTTT. This chain joins TRBV5-5 and TRBJ1-5, with D hard to call. Trimming removed 9 bases at V and 0 bases at J, with 13 bases between. Germline V CDR1 and CDR2: SGHKS, YYEKEE (reference sequence). The CDR3 is 14 amino acids.

The V and J genes are TRBV19 and TRBJ1-1, with TRBD1 matching over 7 bases. Germline-derived CDR1 and CDR2 are LNHDA and SQIVND (reference sequence). The CDR3 extends over 14 amino acids. After removal of 6 bases from V and 1 base from J, the junction contained 5 bases not matched to a gene. CDR3 loop: CASRTGTANTEAFF. The DNA for the CDR3 is TGTGCCAGTAGGACCGGGACAGCGAACACTGAAGCTTTCTTT.

The rearrangement uses TRBV2 and TRBJ2-2; no clear D. V was clipped by 2 bases and J by 3 bases, with 7 bases between them. The germline V gene encodes CDR1 SNHLY and CDR2 FYNNEI. This CDR3 region has 14 residues. The CDR3 DNA is TGTGCCAGCAGTGAACTTGCGGACACCGGGGAGCTGTTTTTT. This translates into CASSELADTGELFF.

Comments on this clone: The sample holds other DNA sequences that translate to the same CDR3. This rearrangement joins TRBV18 to TRBJ2-7; TRBD2 matches at 15 bases. The length of the CDR3 is 17 residues. CDR1 is KGHSH, CDR2 LQKENI, per germline. Trimming removed 6 bases from V and 7 bases from J; junction bases left unmatched: 13. CDR3 protein: CASSGLAGGGASGEQYF. CDR3 in DNA: TGTGCCAGCTCGGGACTAGCGGGAGGTGGAGCCTCAGGTGAGCAGTACTTC.

The chain uses TRBV5-1 and TRBJ1-1; maybe TRBD1 (5 bases). Trimming removed 0 bases at V and 5 bases at J, with 14 bases between. Germline CDR1 and CDR2: SGHRS and YFSETQ. The CDR3 covers 15 residues. CDR3 nucleotide sequence: TGCGCCAGCAGCTTGGCGGGGACCGCGTGGACTGAAGCTTTCTTT. Residues: CASSLAGTAWTEAFF.

This rearrangement joins TRBV25-1 to TRBJ2-7; D tentatively fits TRBD1 or TRBD2 (5 bases each). CDR1 is MGHDK and CDR2 is SYGVNS in the germline V gene. The CDR3 runs 13 residues. Trimming cost V 4 bases and J 2 bases, with 9 bases left between them. CDR3 bases: TGTGCCAGCAGTGTAGAGGGGCCCTACGAGCAGTACTTC. Residues: CASSVEGPYEQYF.

The chain uses TRBV7-9 and TRBJ2-5, with D possibly called TRBD1 or TRBD2 (5 bases each). CDR3 length: 15 amino acids. V was trimmed by 1 base and J by 4 bases, leaving 13 bases between them. Germline assignment: CDR1 SEHNR and CDR2 FQNEAQ (reference sequence). The CDR3 is CASSLGMGVGETQYF. The CDR3 DNA reads as TGTGCCAGCAGCTTAGGAATGGGGGTAGGAGAGACCCAGTACTTC.

The chain employs TRBV14 and TRBJ1-6; no firm D call. With 2 bases removed from V and 0 bases from J, the gap between germline ends came to 17 bases. The CDR3 is made up of 19 amino acids. Germline lookup yields CDR1 SGHDN and CDR2 FVKESK. CDR3 sequence reads: CASSQPALDTSSYNSPLHF. The CDR3 DNA is TGTGCCAGCAGCCAACCCGCCCTCGACACCAGCTCCTATAATTCACCCCTCCACTTT.

The chain is built from TRBV27 and TRBJ2-7; weak D call: TRBD2 (6 bases). CDR1 MNHEY and CDR2 SMNVEV come from the germline V gene (reference sequence). The CDR3 covers 15 residues. With 2 bases removed from V and 2 bases from J, the gap between germline ends came to 13 bases. CDR3 coding DNA: TGTGCCAGCAGTTTAGGGGGGAACAAGGCCTACGAGCAGTACTTC. This translates into CASSLGGNKAYEQYF.

Only one count was recorded for this clone. V and J are TRBV7-2 and TRBJ2-1; 12 bases are shared with TRBD2. Germline-derived CDR1 and CDR2 are SGHTA and FQGNSA. The CDR3 covers 17 residues. V shed 4 bases and J 7 bases; nucleotides not matched to a gene: 11. In DNA form, the CDR3 reads TGTGCCAGCAGCTCCGTAGGGGGGACTAGCGGGTTGAATGAGCAGTTCTTC. Translated, it gives CASSSVGGTSGLNEQFF.